The clone carrying this TCR beta chain occurred once. V shed 10 bases, J shed 6 bases, and the junction held 7 bases outside the gene matches. This CDR3 comprises 13 residues. Germline assignment: CDR1 LNHDA and CDR2 SQIVND (reference sequence). Authors' methods: The authors estimated nucleated cell counts from reference gene primer amplification. The method was immunoSEQ multiplex PCR; TCRdb's version includes in-frame clones alone and lacks a portion of them. V and J calls and clone size are given by that table; D and trimming were obtained from the DNA. The repertoire has around 35,000 clones, over 75% of them found once; the top ten carry 2.5% to 4%. This sample stems from a study of blood T cell repertoires in COVID-19. On the study more broadly: Sites in the United States, Italy and Spain provided acute and convalescent COVID-19 samples.

Sequences were obtained from peripheral blood. The gene calls are TRBV19 and TRBJ2-1, with 9 bases lining up with TRBD1. The receptor was isolated from a man between 65 and 85 years old with COVID-19, enrolled during active disease. The CDR3 bases are TGTGCCACCCCCCGGGACAGGGTCAATGAGCAGTTCTTC. Its translation is CATPRDRVNEQFF.